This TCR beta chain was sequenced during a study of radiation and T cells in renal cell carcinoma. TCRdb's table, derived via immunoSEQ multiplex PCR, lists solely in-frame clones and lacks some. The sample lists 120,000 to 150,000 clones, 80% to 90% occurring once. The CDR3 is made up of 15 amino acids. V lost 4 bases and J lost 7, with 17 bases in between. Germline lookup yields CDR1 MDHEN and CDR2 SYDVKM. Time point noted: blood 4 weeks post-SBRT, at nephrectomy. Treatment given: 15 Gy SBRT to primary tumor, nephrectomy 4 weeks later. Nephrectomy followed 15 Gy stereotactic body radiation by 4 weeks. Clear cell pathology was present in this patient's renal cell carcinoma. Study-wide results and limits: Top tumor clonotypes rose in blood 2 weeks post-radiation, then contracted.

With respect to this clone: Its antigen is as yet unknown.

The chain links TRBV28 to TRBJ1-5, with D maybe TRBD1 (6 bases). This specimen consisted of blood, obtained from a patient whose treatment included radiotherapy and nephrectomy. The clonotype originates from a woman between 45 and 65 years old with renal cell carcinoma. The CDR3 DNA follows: TGTGCCAGCAGTTCTGGGACAACAATTCGCCAGCCCCAGCATTTT. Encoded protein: CASSSGTTIRQPQHF. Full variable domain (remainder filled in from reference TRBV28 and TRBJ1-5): DVKVTQSSRYLVKRTGEKVFLECVQDMDHENMFWYRQDPGLGLRLIYFSYDVKMKEKGDIPEGYSVSREKKERFSLILESASTNQTSMYLCASSSGTTIRQPQHFGDGTRLSIL.